This T cell receptor (beta chain) came from a study of T cell repertoires in cytomegalovirus infection. Across the whole study: Public TCR beta signatures provided an indication of both CMV infection and a matching HLA type. Study results and limitations: Carriers of CMV and the relevant HLA type were discriminated by public TCR beta frequency. HLA-C-restricted CMV clonotypes gave the most frequent clonotype in two of eight donors.

The CDR3 is made up of 17 amino acids. The germline V gene has CDR1 MDHEN and CDR2 SYDVKM. V was pared by 3 bases and J by 4 bases, with 13 bases of the junction left unmatched. TCRdb reanalysed the reads using MiXCR and keeps one entry per CDR3 protein. The table records around 330,000 distinct CDR3 sequences, roughly 15% of them present only once. In this sample, this clonotype turned up many times. Its matching antigen is unknown. Sequenced sample: PBMCs. The chain has TRBV28 and TRBJ2-7; 9 bases are shared with TRBD1. This TCR was sampled from a human donor in good health (CMV status not recorded). Some clones in this sample may be carry-over from other donors' samples. CDR3 loop: CASSLPNSDRGGYEQYF. Here the CDR3 DNA reads TGTGCCAGCAGTTTGCCTAACTCGGACAGGGGAGGATACGAGCAGTACTTC.